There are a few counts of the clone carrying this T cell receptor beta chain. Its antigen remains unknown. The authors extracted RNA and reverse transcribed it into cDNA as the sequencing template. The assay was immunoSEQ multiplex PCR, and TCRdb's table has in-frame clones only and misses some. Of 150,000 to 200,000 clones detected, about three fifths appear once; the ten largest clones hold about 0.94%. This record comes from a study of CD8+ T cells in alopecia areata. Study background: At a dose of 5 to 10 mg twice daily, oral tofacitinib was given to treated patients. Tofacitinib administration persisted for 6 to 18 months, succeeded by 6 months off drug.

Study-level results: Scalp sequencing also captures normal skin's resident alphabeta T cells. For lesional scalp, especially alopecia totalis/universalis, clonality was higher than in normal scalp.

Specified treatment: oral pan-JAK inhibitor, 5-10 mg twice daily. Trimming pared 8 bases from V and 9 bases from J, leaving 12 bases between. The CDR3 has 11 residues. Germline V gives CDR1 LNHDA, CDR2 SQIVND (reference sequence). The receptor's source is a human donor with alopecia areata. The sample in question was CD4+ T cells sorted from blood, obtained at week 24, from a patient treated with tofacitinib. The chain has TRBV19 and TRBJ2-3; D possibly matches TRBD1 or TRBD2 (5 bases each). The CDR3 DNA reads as TGTGCCAGTCGATCGGGGACCACGCAGTATTTT. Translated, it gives CASRSGTTQYF.